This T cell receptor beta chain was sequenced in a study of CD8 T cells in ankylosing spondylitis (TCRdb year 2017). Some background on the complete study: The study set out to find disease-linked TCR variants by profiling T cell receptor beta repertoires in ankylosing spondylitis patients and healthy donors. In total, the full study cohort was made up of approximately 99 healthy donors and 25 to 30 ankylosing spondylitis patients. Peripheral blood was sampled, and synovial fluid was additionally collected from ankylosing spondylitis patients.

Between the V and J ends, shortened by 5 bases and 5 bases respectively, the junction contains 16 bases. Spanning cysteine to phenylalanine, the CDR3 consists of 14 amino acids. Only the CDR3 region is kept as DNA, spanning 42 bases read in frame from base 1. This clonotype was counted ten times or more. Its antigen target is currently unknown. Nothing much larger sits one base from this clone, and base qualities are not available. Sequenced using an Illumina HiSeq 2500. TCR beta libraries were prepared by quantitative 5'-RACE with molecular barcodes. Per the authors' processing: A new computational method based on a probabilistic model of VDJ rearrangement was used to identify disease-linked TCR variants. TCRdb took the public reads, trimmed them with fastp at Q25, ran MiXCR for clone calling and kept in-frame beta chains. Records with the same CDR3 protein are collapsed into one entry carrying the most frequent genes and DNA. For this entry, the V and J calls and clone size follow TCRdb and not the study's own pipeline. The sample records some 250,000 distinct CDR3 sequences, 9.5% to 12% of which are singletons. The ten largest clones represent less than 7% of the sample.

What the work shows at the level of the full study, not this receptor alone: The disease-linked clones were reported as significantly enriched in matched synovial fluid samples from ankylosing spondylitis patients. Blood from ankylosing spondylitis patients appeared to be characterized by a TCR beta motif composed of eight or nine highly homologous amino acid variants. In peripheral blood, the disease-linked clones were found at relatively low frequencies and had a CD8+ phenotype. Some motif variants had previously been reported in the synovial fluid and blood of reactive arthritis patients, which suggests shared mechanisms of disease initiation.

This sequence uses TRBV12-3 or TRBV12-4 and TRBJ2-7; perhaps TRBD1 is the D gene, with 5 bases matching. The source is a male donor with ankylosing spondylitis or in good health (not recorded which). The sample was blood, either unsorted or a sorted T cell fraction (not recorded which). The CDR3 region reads CASSVNQGVNEQYF. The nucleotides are TGTGCCAGCAGTGTTAATCAGGGTGTCAACGAGCAGTACTTC.